This TCR beta chain was observed in a study of shared clonotypes between healthy human individuals. Study observations and caveats: Specimens sampled were limited to blood, with tissue repertoires likely differing. Shared across a few donors were roughly 5.3% of the naive CD4 clonotypes.

The germline V and J ends were trimmed by 2 bases and 8 bases, with 30 bases remaining between them. Germline lookup yields CDR1 MDHEN and CDR2 SYDVKM. The CDR3 has 19 amino acids. Naive-designated CD8 cells lacked CD45RO, were positively enriched for CCR7, and omitted terminally differentiated effector memory CD45RA+ cells. Concerning this clone itself: The antigen remains unidentified.

Sequencing was performed with immunoSEQ multiplex PCR; in TCRdb, only in-frame clones are kept and a portion is missing. The profile shows around 2,000,000 clones, about 95% of them singletons. The V gene is TRBV28, the J gene TRBJ1-2; maybe TRBD1 (5 bases). This TCR derives from a man aged 18 to 30 in good health. Sequenced input: naive CD8+ T cells sorted from blood. For the CDR3, the DNA is TGTGCCAGCAGTTTAGACATAGGGGTTATAGAGATCGAAGATGGGGGCTACACCTTC. This gives the protein CASSLDIGVIEIEDGGYTF.